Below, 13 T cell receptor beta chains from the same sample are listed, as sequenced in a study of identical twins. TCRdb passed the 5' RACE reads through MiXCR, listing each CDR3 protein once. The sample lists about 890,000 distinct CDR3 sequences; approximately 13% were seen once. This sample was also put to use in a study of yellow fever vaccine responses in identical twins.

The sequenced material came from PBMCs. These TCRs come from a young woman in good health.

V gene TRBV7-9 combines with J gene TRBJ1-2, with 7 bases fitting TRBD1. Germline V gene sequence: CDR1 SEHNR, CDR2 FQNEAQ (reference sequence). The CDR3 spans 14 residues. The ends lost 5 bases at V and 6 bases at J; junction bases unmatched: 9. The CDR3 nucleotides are TGTGCCAGCAGCACGGAACAGGGGCTCCATGGCTACACCTTC. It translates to CASSTEQGLHGYTF.

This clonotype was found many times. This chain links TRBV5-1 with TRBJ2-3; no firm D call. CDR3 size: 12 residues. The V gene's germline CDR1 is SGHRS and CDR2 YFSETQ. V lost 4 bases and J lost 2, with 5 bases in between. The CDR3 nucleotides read TGCGCCAGCAGCGGAACCACAGATACGCAGTATTTT. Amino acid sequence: CASSGTTDTQYF.

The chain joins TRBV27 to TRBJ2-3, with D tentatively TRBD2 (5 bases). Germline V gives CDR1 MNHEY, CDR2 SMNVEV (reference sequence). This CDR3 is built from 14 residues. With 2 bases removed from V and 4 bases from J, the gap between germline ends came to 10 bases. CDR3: CASSLSLAPDTQYF. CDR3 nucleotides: TGTGCCAGCAGTTTAAGTCTAGCCCCAGATACGCAGTATTTT.

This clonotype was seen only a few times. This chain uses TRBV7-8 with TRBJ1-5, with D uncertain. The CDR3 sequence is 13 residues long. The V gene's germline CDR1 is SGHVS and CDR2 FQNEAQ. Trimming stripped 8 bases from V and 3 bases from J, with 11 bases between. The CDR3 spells CASARVYNQPQHF. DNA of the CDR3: TGTGCCAGCGCTAGAGTATACAATCAGCCCCAGCATTTT.

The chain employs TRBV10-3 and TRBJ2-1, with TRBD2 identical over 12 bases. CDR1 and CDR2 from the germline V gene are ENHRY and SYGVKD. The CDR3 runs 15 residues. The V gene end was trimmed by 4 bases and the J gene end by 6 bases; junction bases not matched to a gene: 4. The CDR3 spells CAISGSGLAGNEQFF. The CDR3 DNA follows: TGTGCCATCAGTGGGTCGGGACTAGCGGGCAATGAGCAGTTCTTC.

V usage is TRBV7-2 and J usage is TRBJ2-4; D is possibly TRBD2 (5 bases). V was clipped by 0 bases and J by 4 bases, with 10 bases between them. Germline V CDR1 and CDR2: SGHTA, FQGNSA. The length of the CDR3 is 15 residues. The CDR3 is CASSLAASGKNIQYF. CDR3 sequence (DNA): TGTGCCAGCAGCTTAGCGGCCAGCGGTAAAAACATTCAGTACTTC.

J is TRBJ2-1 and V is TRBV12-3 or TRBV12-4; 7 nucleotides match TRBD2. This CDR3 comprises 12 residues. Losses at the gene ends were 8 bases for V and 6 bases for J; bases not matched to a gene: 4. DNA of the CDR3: TGTGCCAGCGGGAGGGACCGCAATGAGCAGTTCTTC. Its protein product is CASGRDRNEQFF.

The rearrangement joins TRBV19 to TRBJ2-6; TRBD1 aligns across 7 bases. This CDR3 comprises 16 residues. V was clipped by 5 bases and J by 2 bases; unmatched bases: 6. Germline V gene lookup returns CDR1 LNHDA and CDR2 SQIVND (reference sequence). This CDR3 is CASSPPGTAGANVLTF. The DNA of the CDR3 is TGTGCCAGTAGTCCGCCCGGGACAGCTGGGGCCAACGTCCTGACTTTC.

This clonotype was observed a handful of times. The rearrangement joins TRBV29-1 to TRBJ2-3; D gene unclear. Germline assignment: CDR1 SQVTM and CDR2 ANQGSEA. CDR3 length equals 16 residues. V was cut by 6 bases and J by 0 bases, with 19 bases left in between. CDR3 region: CSVGLGIGTSTDTQYF. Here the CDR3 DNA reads TGCAGCGTCGGCCTGGGGATCGGAACTAGCACAGATACGCAGTATTTT.

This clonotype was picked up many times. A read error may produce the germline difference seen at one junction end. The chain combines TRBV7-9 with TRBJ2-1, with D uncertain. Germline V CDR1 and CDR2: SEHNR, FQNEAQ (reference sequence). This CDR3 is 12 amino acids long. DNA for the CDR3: TGCGCCAGCAGCTTGAAAGCAAATGAGCAGTTCTTC. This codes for CASSLKANEQFF.

Here the CDR3 DNA reads TGCGCCAGCAGCCAAGAACCAGAAGCGGGGGAACTGTCCTACGAGCAGTACTTC. Translated, it gives CASSQEPEAGELSYEQYF. The rearrangement uses TRBV4-1 and TRBJ2-7; 8 nucleotides line up with TRBD2. The ends lost 0 bases at V and 1 base at J; junction bases unmatched: 11. Germline V gene lookup returns CDR1 MGHRA and CDR2 YSYEKL. The CDR3 runs 18 residues.

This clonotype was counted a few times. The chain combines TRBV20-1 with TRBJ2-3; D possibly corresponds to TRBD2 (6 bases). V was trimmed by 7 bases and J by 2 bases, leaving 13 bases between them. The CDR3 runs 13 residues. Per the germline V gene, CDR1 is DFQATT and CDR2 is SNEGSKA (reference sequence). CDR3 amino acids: CSGFASDTDTQYF. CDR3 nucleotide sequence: TGCAGTGGGTTTGCTAGCGACACAGATACGCAGTATTTT.

The CDR3 sequence: CASSPPDWPRETQYF. In DNA form, the CDR3 reads TGTGCCAGCAGTCCTCCGGACTGGCCCCGGGAGACCCAGTACTTC. The rearrangement links TRBV6-1 to TRBJ2-5, with D perhaps matching TRBD2 (5 bases). Germline CDR1 is MNHNS and CDR2 is SASEGT. V lost 5 bases to trimming and J lost 5 bases, with 18 bases between them. This CDR3 region has 15 residues.